This entry describes one TCR beta chain. The antigen is not known. This sample is part of a study of T cell responses to AZD1222 COVID-19 vaccine. Study-level findings and limits: Clonal diversity was possibly underestimated, and the donors were mostly white British, with more females.

The repertoire was sequenced with immunoSEQ multiplex PCR; TCRdb's copy has only in-frame clones and lacks some. In the table there are fewer than 200,000 clones, 88% of which are singletons. CDR3 size: 14 residues. J was trimmed by 6 bases and V by 4 bases; bases with no gene match: 6. CDR1 SGDLS and CDR2 YYNGEE come from the germline V gene. Sequenced here: peripheral blood, sampled on day 0 of AZD1222 vaccination. The source of this sequence is an adult in good health. This chain links TRBV9 with TRBJ1-1; 10 nucleotides align to TRBD1. The CDR3 bases are TGTGCCAGCAGCCCCGGGACAGGGGACGCTGAAGCTTTCTTT. This encodes CASSPGTGDAEAFF. Full variable domain (outside the CDR3, taken from reference TRBV9 and TRBJ1-1): DSGVTQTPKHLITATGQRVTLRCSPRSGDLSVYWYQQSLDQGLQFLIQYYNGEERAKGNILERFSAQQFPDLHSELNLSSLELGDSALYFCASSPGTGDAEAFFGQGTRLTVV.